This record covers a single TCR beta chain. These data belong to a study of blood T cell repertoires in COVID-19. Produced via immunoSEQ multiplex PCR; TCRdb's table is partial and in-frame only. The sample holds 300,000 to 350,000 clones; about nine tenths are singletons and the top ten take more than 7.5%. This TCR came from a man aged 30 to 39 with COVID-19, enrolled during active disease. Sequencing was carried out using peripheral blood.

The CDR3 protein is CASSPDSSGGANEQFF. CDR3 in DNA: TGTGCCAGCTCACCAGATTCTAGCGGGGGGGCGAATGAGCAGTTCTTC. V and J are TRBV18 and TRBJ2-1, with TRBD2 matching 12 bases. The germline V gene has CDR1 KGHSH and CDR2 LQKENI. V was clipped by 2 bases and J by 7 bases; unmatched bases: 6. This CDR3 region has 16 residues. The full variable domain, its missing parts supplied by reference TRBV18 and TRBJ2-1, is NAGVMQNPRHLVRRRGQEARLRCSPMKGHSHVYWYRQLPEEGLKFMVYLQKENIIDESGMPKERFSAEFPKEGPSILRIQQVVRGDSAAYFCASSPDSSGGANEQFFGPGTRLTVL.